The clone carrying this T cell receptor (beta chain) was seen a few times. Its target is not known. This sample was taken from a study of radiation and T cells in renal cell carcinoma. Study conclusions and caveats: Without pretreatment biopsies, baseline tumor clonotype presence was undetermined. From baseline, blood top tumor clonotypes peaked at 2 weeks post-radiation.

In germline, CDR1 is SQVTM, CDR2 ANQGSEA. V was pared by 3 bases and J by 1 base, with 9 bases between. This CDR3 contains 13 residues. Generated by immunoSEQ multiplex PCR, the TCRdb table keeps only in-frame clones and is missing some. Altogether 95,000 to 150,000 clones are present, 80% to 85% being singletons, with the ten largest covering 3%. Time point given: baseline pretreatment blood. This sample's treatment: 15 Gy SBRT to primary tumor, nephrectomy 4 weeks later. J is TRBJ1-1 and V is TRBV29-1, with D perhaps TRBD1 (6 bases). This TCR came from a woman aged 60-70 years with renal cell carcinoma. Specimen: blood, collected from a patient whose treatment included radiotherapy and nephrectomy. This chain's CDR3 is CSVEEGGNTEAFF. The CDR3 nucleotides read TGCAGCGTTGAGGAGGGGGGGAACACTGAAGCTTTCTTT. The full variable domain, in which reference TRBV29-1 and TRBJ1-1 provide the parts outside the CDR3, is SAVISQKPSRDICQRGTSLTIQCQVDSQVTMMFWYRQQPGQSLTLIATANQGSEATYESGFVIDKFPISRPNLTFSTLTVSNMSPEDSSIYLCSVEEGGNTEAFFGQGTRLTVV.